This is a list of T cell receptor beta chains from one sample in a study of T cells in localized non-small cell lung cancer. The assay was immunoSEQ multiplex PCR, and TCRdb's table has in-frame clones only and misses some. The sample contains 50,000 to 60,000 clones, around 81% of which appear only once. The sample consisted of PBMCs, taken before any cancer treatment. Source of these receptors: a woman aged 35 to 70 with stage II lung adenocarcinoma. CDR3s leave out the opening cysteine and the closing phenylalanine or tryptophan. The D gene is left open where the match is weak.

V gene	D gene	J gene	CDR3 protein
TRBV29-1	TRBD1	TRBJ1-1	SVARTGGTEAF
TRBV27	TRBD1	TRBJ1-1	ASSLSFRTGREAF
TRBV29-1	.	TRBJ2-5	SVAEGPRGGTQY
TRBV7-2	.	TRBJ2-3	ASSSAVDLADTQY
TRBV7-9	.	TRBJ2-1	ASSLVQSYNEQF
TRBV30	.	TRBJ2-5	AWSYTLQETQY
TRBV5-4	.	TRBJ2-2	ASHYRTNTGELF
TRBV19	.	TRBJ2-3	ASRLTPTDTQY
TRBV9	.	TRBJ2-5	ASSVGDPGQETQY
TRBV4-3	.	TRBJ1-5	ASSQAYGFGNNQPQH
TRBV2	.	TRBJ2-7	ASSIQGYLSSYEQY
TRBV2	.	TRBJ1-1	ASRAHMNTEAF
TRBV18	.	TRBJ2-7	ASSTQVREQY
TRBV19	.	TRBJ1-1	ASSITENTEAF
TRBV5-1	.	TRBJ1-5	ASSFKQRRVASQPQH
TRBV6-1	.	TRBJ1-2	ASSEADGDGYT
TRBV15	.	TRBJ1-5	ATGGGRVNQPQH
TRBV18	.	TRBJ2-2	ASSPPERGETGELF
TRBV6-5	TRBD1	TRBJ1-4	ASRDDRDNEKLF
TRBV7-2	TRBD1	TRBJ1-6	ASSHRDSRVRYSPLH